The T cell receptor (beta chain) described here comes from a study of prognosis after radiotherapy for stage I lung cancer. Study-level background: Patients (more than 12 men, five or six women) were aged about 50 to 84, median approximately 69 years. Among the patients, several developed distant metastases after radiotherapy at a median of around seven months, and around 15 showed no significant progression. Squamous cell carcinoma tumors occurred in 6 to 8 patients, adenocarcinoma in about a dozen. For radiotherapy, patients got SBRT split into 3 to 5 fractions, giving a biologically effective dose of at least 100 Gy.

Of note for this clonotype: One junction end disagrees with the germline gene, perhaps due to a read error.

Multiplex PCR in two rounds served to amplify TCR beta CDR3 from genomic DNA. For every TRBV and TRBJ gene, a specific primer was used in first-round PCR. TCRdb recomputed calls from the multiplex PCR reads with MiXCR, one row per CDR3 protein. The data hold under 20,000 distinct CDR3 sequences, with around 50% observed a single time. There are 14 residues in the CDR3. CDR1 MRHNA and CDR2 SNTAGT come from the germline V gene. The V gene is TRBV6-4, the J gene TRBJ2-7, with TRBD1 identical over 10 bases. The source material was PBMCs, sampled before or after stereotactic body radiation therapy (not recorded which). This TCR came from a donor over 45 with non-small cell lung cancer. The CDR3, as DNA: TGTGCCAGCAGCCCGGGACAGGGGAGTTACGAGCACTACTTC. Protein: CASSPGQGSYEHYF.